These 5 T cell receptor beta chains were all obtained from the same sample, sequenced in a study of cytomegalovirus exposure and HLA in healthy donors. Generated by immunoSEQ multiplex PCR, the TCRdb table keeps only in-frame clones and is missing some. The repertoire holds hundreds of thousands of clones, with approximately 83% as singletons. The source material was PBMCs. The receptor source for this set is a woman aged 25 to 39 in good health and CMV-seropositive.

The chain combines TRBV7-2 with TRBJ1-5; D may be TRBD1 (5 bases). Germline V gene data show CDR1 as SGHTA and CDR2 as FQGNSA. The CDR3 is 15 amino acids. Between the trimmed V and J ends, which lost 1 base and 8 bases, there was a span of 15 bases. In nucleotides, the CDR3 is TGTGCCAGCAGCTTAGGTTTGGGCAGGGTGAAGCCCCAGCATTTT. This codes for CASSLGLGRVKPQHF.

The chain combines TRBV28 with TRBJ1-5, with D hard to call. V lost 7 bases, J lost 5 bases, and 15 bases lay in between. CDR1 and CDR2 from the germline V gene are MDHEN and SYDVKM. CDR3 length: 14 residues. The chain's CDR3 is CASTSATRYQPQHF. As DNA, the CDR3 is TGTGCCAGCACCTCAGCGACTCGCTATCAGCCCCAGCATTTT.

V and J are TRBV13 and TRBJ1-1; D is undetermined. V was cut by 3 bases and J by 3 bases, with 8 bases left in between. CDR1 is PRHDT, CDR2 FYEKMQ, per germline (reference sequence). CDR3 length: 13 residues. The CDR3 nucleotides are TGTGCCAGCAGCTTGCGAGGATACACTGAAGCTTTCTTT. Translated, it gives CASSLRGYTEAFF. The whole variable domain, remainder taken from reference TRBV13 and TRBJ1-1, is AAGVIQSPRHLIKEKRETATLKCYPIPRHDTVYWYQQGPGQDPQFLISFYEKMQSDKGSIPDRFSAQQFSDYHSELNMSSLELGDSALYFCASSLRGYTEAFFGQGTRLTVV.

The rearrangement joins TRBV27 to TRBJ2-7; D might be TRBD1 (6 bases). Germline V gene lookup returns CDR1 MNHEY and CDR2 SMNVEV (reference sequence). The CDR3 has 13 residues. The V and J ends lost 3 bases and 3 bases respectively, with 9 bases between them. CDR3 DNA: TGTGCCAGCAGTTTTGGACAGAACTACGAGCAGTACTTC. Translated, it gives CASSFGQNYEQYF.

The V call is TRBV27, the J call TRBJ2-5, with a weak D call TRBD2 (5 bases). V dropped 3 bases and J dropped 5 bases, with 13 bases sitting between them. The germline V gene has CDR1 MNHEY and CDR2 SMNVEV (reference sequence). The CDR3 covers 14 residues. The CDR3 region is CASSFSRTGETQYF. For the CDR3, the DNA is TGTGCCAGCAGTTTCTCTAGGACTGGGGAGACCCAGTACTTC.